This is a list of T cell receptor beta chains from one sample in a study of blood T cell repertoires in COVID-19. The assay was immunoSEQ multiplex PCR, and TCRdb's table has in-frame clones only and misses some. This sample has 80,000 to 130,000 clones; approximately 85% occur once, and the top ten carry about 6.5%. The sequenced sample consisted of peripheral blood. Receptor source: a woman in her sixties with acute or convalescent COVID-19. Each CDR3 is given with its conserved first and last residue. D genes are given only for firm matches. A clone size is listed for some rows: how often the clone was seen (once, few, many), or a class if it is expanded.

>TRBD1|once|TRBV27|TRBJ1-6
CASRPGTGKGSPLHF
TGTGCCAGCAGACCCGGGACAGGGAAAGGCTCACCCCTCCACTTT
>-|-|TRBV28|TRBJ2-7
CASSLAPSYEQYF
TGTGCCAGCAGTTTGGCCCCTTCCTACGAGCAGTACTTC
>TRBD2|-|TRBV2|TRBJ2-5
CASSEGVAGGQETQYF
TGTGCCAGCAGTGAGGGGGTAGCGGGAGGGCAAGAGACCCAGTACTTC
>-|-|TRBV18|TRBJ1-4
CASSTGEKLFF
TGTGCCAGCTCAACAGGGGAAAAACTGTTTTTT
>-|few|TRBV5-1|TRBJ2-7
CASSQQGVGDEQYF
TGCGCCAGCAGCCAACAGGGAGTTGGGGACGAGCAGTACTTC
>-|-|TRBV28|TRBJ2-2
CASSLRFGELFF
TGTGCCAGCAGTTTGAGGTTCGGGGAGCTGTTTTTT
>TRBD1|-|TRBV10-3|TRBJ2-7
CAISGRDRGYEQYF
TGTGCCATCAGTGGGCGAGACAGGGGGTACGAGCAGTACTTC
>TRBD1|-|TRBV6-5|TRBJ2-7
CASRTGTGGNEQYF
TGTGCCAGCAGGACCGGGACAGGGGGTAACGAGCAGTACTTC
>TRBD2|few|TRBV10-2|TRBJ2-1
CASNETPGGGQFF
TGCGCCAGCAACGAGACTCCCGGCGGGGGGCAGTTCTTC
>-|-|TRBV28|TRBJ1-2
CASSSSRVPVHYGYTF
TGTGCCAGCAGTTCAAGCAGGGTTCCGGTTCACTATGGCTACACCTTC
>-|-|TRBV7-9|TRBJ1-4
CASSLRGGNEKLFF
TGTGCCAGCAGCTTAAGGGGTGGTAATGAAAAACTGTTTTTT
>TRBD1|-|TRBV6-2/TRBV6-3|TRBJ2-5
CASSYSGDRVRETQYF
TGTGCCAGCAGTTACTCGGGCGACAGGGTCCGGGAGACCCAGTACTTC
>-|-|TRBV6-1|TRBJ2-2
CASSWKTGTGELFF
TGTGCCAGCAGTTGGAAAACGGGCACCGGGGAGCTGTTTTTT
>TRBD1|-|TRBV6-5|TRBJ2-7
CASSRTGGREQYF
TGTGCCAGCAGTCGTACAGGGGGCCGCGAGCAGTACTTC
>-|-|TRBV3-1/TRBV3-2|TRBJ2-1
CASSRADNEQFF
TGTGCCAGCAGTCGAGCGGACAATGAGCAGTTCTTC
>TRBD2|-|TRBV30|TRBJ2-3
CASSGSRTDTQYF
TGTGCCAGTAGCGGGAGTCGGACAGATACGCAGTATTTT
>-|-|TRBV19|TRBJ2-5
CASSIAQGMETQYF
TGTGCCAGTAGTATAGCGCAGGGGATGGAGACCCAGTACTTC